Listed below are T cell receptor beta chains from one sample, sequenced in a study of Ad26.COV2.S vaccination and SARS-CoV-2 variants. Profiling relied on immunoSEQ multiplex PCR, and the TCRdb table lists in-frame clones only, not all of them. The table has about 350,000 clones, 80% to 90% seen once. The input for sequencing was peripheral blood, taken in a trial of Ad26.COV2.S vaccine versus placebo. The receptor set was obtained from a person aged 18-60 years who received the Ad26.COV2.S COVID-19 vaccine or a placebo. Each CDR3 is given with its conserved first and last residue. D genes are given only for firm matches.

d_call: TRBD1
j_call: TRBJ1-6
v_call: TRBV28
cdr3_aa: CASSLTGTVNSPLHF
cdr3_nt: TGTGCCAGCAGTTTAACCGGGACAGTCAATTCACCCCTCCACTTT

d_call: NA
j_call: TRBJ1-5
v_call: TRBV7-8
cdr3_aa: CASSLTSAYSNQPQHF
cdr3_nt: TGTGCCAGCAGCTTAACGTCAGCTTATAGCAATCAGCCCCAGCATTTT

d_call: NA
j_call: TRBJ1-1
v_call: TRBV7-3
cdr3_aa: CASSLQGPRAEAFF
cdr3_nt: TGTGCCAGCAGCCTCCAGGGGCCCAGGGCTGAAGCTTTCTTT

d_call: NA
j_call: TRBJ2-4
v_call: TRBV11-2
cdr3_aa: CASSLGGSGIQYF
cdr3_nt: TGTGCCAGCAGCTTGGGTGGATCGGGCATTCAGTACTTC

d_call: NA
j_call: TRBJ2-2
v_call: TRBV10-3
cdr3_aa: CAISESLGGTGELFF
cdr3_nt: TGTGCCATCAGTGAGTCGCTTGGGGGCACCGGGGAGCTGTTTTTT

d_call: TRBD2
j_call: TRBJ2-5
v_call: TRBV9
cdr3_aa: CASSGLAGGMETQYF
cdr3_nt: TGTGCCAGCAGTGGACTAGCGGGAGGCATGGAGACCCAGTACTTC

d_call: TRBD1
j_call: TRBJ1-2
v_call: TRBV6-2/TRBV6-3
cdr3_aa: CASSYRYSGQMYGYTF
cdr3_nt: TGTGCCAGCAGTTACCGGTACTCGGGACAGATGTATGGCTACACCTTC

d_call: NA
j_call: TRBJ1-2
v_call: TRBV28
cdr3_aa: CANSYSTAPYGYTF
cdr3_nt: TGTGCCAACAGTTATTCGACAGCTCCCTATGGCTACACCTTC

d_call: TRBD1
j_call: TRBJ1-4
v_call: TRBV5-1
cdr3_aa: CASSLPHKQGGGEKLFF
cdr3_nt: TGCGCCAGCAGCTTGCCTCACAAACAGGGGGGAGGTGAAAAACTGTTTTTT

d_call: NA
j_call: TRBJ1-1
v_call: TRBV29-1
cdr3_aa: CSVAPRGFTEAFF
cdr3_nt: TGCAGCGTTGCCCCCAGGGGTTTCACTGAAGCTTTCTTT